This is a list of T cell receptor beta chains from one sample in a study of T cells in Graves' hyperthyroidism and ophthalmopathy. TCRdb fed the multiplex PCR reads into MiXCR, producing one record per CDR3 protein. In the table there are over 700,000 distinct CDR3 sequences, roughly 40% of which are singletons. The sample taken for sequencing was blood. The origin of the receptors is a man aged 18 to 30 with Graves' hyperthyroidism. Each CDR3 is given with its conserved first and last residue.

CDR3 protein,CDR3 length,V gene,J gene
CAISNSPPQETQYF,14,TRBV10-3,TRBJ2-5
CASSRVSANSPLHF,14,TRBV12-3/TRBV12-4,TRBJ1-6
CASSWDRDRGQETQYF,16,TRBV6-1,TRBJ2-5
CASRNTGVWGNQPQHF,16,TRBV19,TRBJ1-5
CASSQVGRGNEQYF,14,TRBV4-1,TRBJ2-7
CASSQGPGQSATNEKLFF,18,TRBV5-1,TRBJ1-4
CASSFFGTANYGYTF,15,TRBV7-9,TRBJ1-2
CASSPGALDGYTF,13,TRBV5-1,TRBJ1-2
CAISAGRGGTDTQYF,15,TRBV10-3,TRBJ2-3
CASSAPGGSAFF,12,TRBV19,TRBJ1-1
CSARDREVQPQHF,13,TRBV20-1,TRBJ1-5
CASSESGRGETQYF,14,TRBV2,TRBJ2-5
CASSTFGHPSMHF,13,TRBV2,TRBJ1-6
CASFGAGETQYF,12,TRBV6-1,TRBJ2-5
CASSDGAGIQPQHF,14,TRBV10-3,TRBJ1-5
CASSLSGTPNTGELFF,16,TRBV12-3/TRBV12-4,TRBJ2-2
CARETWANTEAFF,13,TRBV2,TRBJ1-1
CASSAGLAEETQYF,14,TRBV9,TRBJ2-5
CSAPGRGDGYTF,12,TRBV20-1,TRBJ1-2
CASSYYEDSYEQYF,14,TRBV6-6,TRBJ2-7
CASSERDRAGEETQYF,16,TRBV7-8,TRBJ2-5
CAISRDGRGGYTF,13,TRBV10-3,TRBJ1-2
CASSLPDRENRNTEAFF,17,TRBV12-3/TRBV12-4,TRBJ1-1
CASSGQWGETQYF,13,TRBV6-5,TRBJ2-5
CSARTEDTLLSPLHF,15,TRBV20-1,TRBJ1-6
CSVAGQTNGYTF,12,TRBV29-1,TRBJ1-2
CADRVPSSGANVLTF,15,TRBV2,TRBJ2-6
CASSVDWGGEKLFF,14,TRBV9,TRBJ1-4
CATRAAGVTETQYF,14,TRBV24-1,TRBJ2-5
CASSLVRMGREAFF,14,TRBV7-2,TRBJ1-1
CASSFTRKEGNQPQHF,16,TRBV2,TRBJ1-5
CASSLFQGVRELFF,14,TRBV12-3/TRBV12-4,TRBJ2-2
CASSIDPGQPQHF,13,TRBV19,TRBJ1-5
CASSLVGTVFYEQYF,15,TRBV7-2,TRBJ2-7
CASTISGVRDTEAFF,15,TRBV7-9,TRBJ1-1
CASSPRLDRELFF,13,TRBV11-1,TRBJ2-2
CASSSTDVLYGYTF,14,TRBV7-9,TRBJ1-2
CATQTPLASGSSETQYF,17,TRBV2,TRBJ2-5
CASSFEGPSYEQYF,14,TRBV7-9,TRBJ2-7
CASRTGTGGLNTIYF,15,TRBV19,TRBJ1-3
CASSSDRGYHEKLFF,15,TRBV6-5,TRBJ1-4
CASSLYALNGYTF,13,TRBV12-3/TRBV12-4,TRBJ1-2
CSVDGGGTEAFF,12,TRBV29-1,TRBJ1-1
CASSSWGLRSFF,12,TRBV28,TRBJ1-1
CASSQARVDSPLHF,14,TRBV7-4,TRBJ1-6
CASSLGLGSGELVF,14,TRBV7-9,TRBJ2-2
CAISRDPGSTEAFF,14,TRBV10-3,TRBJ1-1
CASSVVDRGAGTQYF,15,TRBV9,TRBJ2-5
CASSYSTGGAYEQYF,15,TRBV7-9,TRBJ2-7
CASSLAGLSFYEQYF,15,TRBV12-3/TRBV12-4,TRBJ2-7